The rows below give T cell receptor beta chains drawn from one sample of a study of cytomegalovirus exposure and HLA in healthy donors. This table comes from immunoSEQ multiplex PCR, and its TCRdb copy is limited to in-frame clones, with some not included. Among under 250,000 clones listed, approximately 87% were seen once. Sequencing was performed on PBMCs. The receptors shown here come from a man aged 18 to 29 in good health and CMV-seronegative. Each CDR3 is given with its conserved first and last residue. A D gene is named only where the DNA matches it firmly. Only part of the rows carry a size: once, few, many, or a class if the clone is expanded.

D: TRBD1
J: TRBJ1-5
size: .
length: 16
V: TRBV23-1
CDR3: CASRITGTGGNQPQHF

D: TRBD1
J: TRBJ2-7
size: .
length: 14
V: TRBV7-3
CDR3: CASSLTGQGDEQYF

D: TRBD1
J: TRBJ1-4
size: .
length: 12
V: TRBV2
CDR3: CASSTGGEKLFF

D: .
J: TRBJ2-5
size: once
length: 15
V: TRBV4-1
CDR3: CASSYPVRGQETQYF

D: TRBD1
J: TRBJ1-2
size: .
length: 15
V: TRBV6-5
CDR3: CASSYSGQLLSGYTF

D: TRBD1
J: TRBJ2-7
size: .
length: 15
V: TRBV18
CDR3: CASSPQGASSYEQYF

D: .
J: TRBJ1-5
size: .
length: 14
V: TRBV23-1
CDR3: CASSQWAGCQPQHF

D: .
J: TRBJ2-2
size: .
length: 16
V: TRBV7-2
CDR3: CASSTKVSPRTGELFF

D: .
J: TRBJ2-7
size: .
length: 11
V: TRBV7-2
CDR3: CASSGGSEQYF

D: .
J: TRBJ2-3
size: .
length: 14
V: TRBV7-9
CDR3: CASSLSLPADTQYF

D: .
J: TRBJ1-6
size: .
length: 16
V: TRBV4-3
CDR3: CASSQSRGTYNSPLHF

D: .
J: TRBJ2-3
size: .
length: 12
V: TRBV7-9
CDR3: CASSLRRDTQYF

D: .
J: TRBJ2-7
size: .
length: 13
V: TRBV4-3
CDR3: CASSQGPGYEQYF

D: .
J: TRBJ1-5
size: .
length: 13
V: TRBV2
CDR3: CASSQDSNQPQHF

D: TRBD2
J: TRBJ2-2
size: .
length: 17
V: TRBV27
CDR3: CASRGTSGWTNTGELFF

D: TRBD2
J: TRBJ2-3
size: .
length: 18
V: TRBV4-1
CDR3: CASSRGPGSGGAGDTQYF

D: .
J: TRBJ2-1
size: .
length: 17
V: TRBV4-2
CDR3: CASSQEVRQSSYNEQFF

D: .
J: TRBJ1-6
size: .
length: 14
V: TRBV5-6
CDR3: CASSLELSNSPLHF

D: .
J: TRBJ2-5
size: .
length: 16
V: TRBV6-7
CDR3: CASSYKGVVCEETQYF

D: .
J: TRBJ2-1
size: .
length: 15
V: TRBV19
CDR3: CASSVDGGPGNEQFF

D: .
J: TRBJ2-7
size: .
length: 14
V: TRBV28
CDR3: CASSLGGSSYEQYF

D: .
J: TRBJ1-1
size: .
length: 13
V: TRBV11-3
CDR3: CASSLGGNTEAFF

D: TRBD1
J: TRBJ1-5
size: .
length: 15
V: TRBV27
CDR3: CASRPGTGGLQPQHF

D: .
J: TRBJ1-2
size: once
length: 12
V: TRBV2
CDR3: CAIYSVVYGYTF

D: TRBD1
J: TRBJ1-6
size: few
length: 12
V: TRBV25-1
CDR3: CASRDRGSPLHF

D: TRBD1
J: TRBJ2-2
size: .
length: 14
V: TRBV28
CDR3: CASSWTGLTGELFF

D: TRBD2
J: TRBJ2-7
size: .
length: 17
V: TRBV5-1
CDR3: CASSTPPLAGFSYEQYF

D: .
J: TRBJ2-7
size: .
length: 15
V: TRBV15
CDR3: CATGPGGGAGYEQYF

D: .
J: TRBJ2-7
size: .
length: 16
V: TRBV4-1
CDR3: CASSQEPTGHFYEQYF

D: .
J: TRBJ2-7
size: .
length: 15
V: TRBV27
CDR3: CASSQTGFPSYEQYF

D: .
J: TRBJ1-2
size: .
length: 10
V: TRBV29-1
CDR3: CSVDRDGYTF

D: .
J: TRBJ1-1
size: .
length: 13
V: TRBV2
CDR3: CASRNEGNTEAFF

D: .
J: TRBJ2-5
size: .
length: 13
V: TRBV2
CDR3: CASSELAMETQYF

D: .
J: TRBJ1-5
size: few
length: 12
V: TRBV28
CDR3: CASSYGLQPQHF

D: .
J: TRBJ2-2
size: .
length: 13
V: TRBV25-1
CDR3: CASSGTNTGELFF

D: TRBD1
J: TRBJ2-1
size: .
length: 14
V: TRBV6-4
CDR3: CASSQTGSGGEQFF

D: TRBD1
J: TRBJ1-5
size: few
length: 14
V: TRBV6-5
CDR3: CASSQRQGPHPQHF

D: .
J: TRBJ2-5
size: .
length: 14
V: TRBV4-1
CDR3: CASSQYIAQETQYF

D: .
J: TRBJ2-1
size: few
length: 12
V: TRBV30
CDR3: CALGASYNEQFF

D: TRBD2
J: TRBJ2-1
size: .
length: 15
V: TRBV28
CDR3: CASRILAGTGNEQFF

D: TRBD2
J: TRBJ2-4
size: .
length: 13
V: TRBV2
CDR3: CASTGLATNIQYF

D: .
J: TRBJ1-2
size: once
length: 13
V: TRBV6-5
CDR3: CASSSEQNYGYTF

D: .
J: TRBJ2-5
size: .
length: 14
V: TRBV2
CDR3: CASRGTGLAETQYF

D: .
J: TRBJ1-1
size: few
length: 15
V: TRBV7-9
CDR3: CASSFSGRRNTEAFF

D: .
J: TRBJ2-1
size: .
length: 11
V: TRBV30
CDR3: CAWTVAREQFF

D: TRBD1
J: TRBJ1-1
size: .
length: 12
V: TRBV5-6
CDR3: CASSNYRGEAFF

D: TRBD1
J: TRBJ1-1
size: few
length: 16
V: TRBV28
CDR3: CASSWGRGQWGNRAFF

D: TRBD1
J: TRBJ2-5
size: .
length: 15
V: TRBV5-1
CDR3: CASSHGTANQETQYF

D: TRBD2
J: TRBJ2-2
size: .
length: 15
V: TRBV6-5
CDR3: CASTPGGREGGELFF